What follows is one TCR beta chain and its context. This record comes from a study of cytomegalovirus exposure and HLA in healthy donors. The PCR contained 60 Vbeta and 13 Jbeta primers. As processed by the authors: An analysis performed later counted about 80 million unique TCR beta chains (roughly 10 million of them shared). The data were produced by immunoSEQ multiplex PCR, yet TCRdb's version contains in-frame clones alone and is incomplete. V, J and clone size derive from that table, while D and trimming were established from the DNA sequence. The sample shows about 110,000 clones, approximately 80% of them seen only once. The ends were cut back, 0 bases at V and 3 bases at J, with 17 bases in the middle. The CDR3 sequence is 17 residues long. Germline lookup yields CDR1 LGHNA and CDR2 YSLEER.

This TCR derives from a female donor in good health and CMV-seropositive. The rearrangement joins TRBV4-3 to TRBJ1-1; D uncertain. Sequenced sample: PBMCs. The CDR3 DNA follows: TGCGCCAGCAGCCAAGATCTAGTGGGGAGATTGGACACTGAAGCTTTCTTT. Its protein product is CASSQDLVGRLDTEAFF.